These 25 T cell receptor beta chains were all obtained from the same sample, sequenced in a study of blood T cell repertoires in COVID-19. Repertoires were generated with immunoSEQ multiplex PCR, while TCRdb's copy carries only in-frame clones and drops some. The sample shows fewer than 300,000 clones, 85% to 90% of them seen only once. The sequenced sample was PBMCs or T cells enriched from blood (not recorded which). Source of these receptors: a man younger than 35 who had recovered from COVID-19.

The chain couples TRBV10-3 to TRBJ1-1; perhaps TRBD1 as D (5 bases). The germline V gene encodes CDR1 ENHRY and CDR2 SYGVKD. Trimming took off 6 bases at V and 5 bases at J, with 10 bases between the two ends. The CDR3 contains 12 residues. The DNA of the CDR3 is TGTGCCATCAGGCAGGGTGGGACTGAAGCTTTCTTT. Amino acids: CAIRQGGTEAFF.

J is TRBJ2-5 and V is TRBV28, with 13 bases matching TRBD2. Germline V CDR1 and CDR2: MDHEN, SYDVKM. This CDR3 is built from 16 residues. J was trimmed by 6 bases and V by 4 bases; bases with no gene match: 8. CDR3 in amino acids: CASSSQGTSGIKTQYF. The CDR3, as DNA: TGTGCCAGCAGTTCACAGGGGACTAGCGGGATAAAGACCCAGTACTTC.

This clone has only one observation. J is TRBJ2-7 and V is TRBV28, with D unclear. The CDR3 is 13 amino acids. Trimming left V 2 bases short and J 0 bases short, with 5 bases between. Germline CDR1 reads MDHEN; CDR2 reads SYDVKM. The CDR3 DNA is TGTGCCAGCAGTTTAATCTCCTCCTACGAGCAGTACTTC. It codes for CASSLISSYEQYF.

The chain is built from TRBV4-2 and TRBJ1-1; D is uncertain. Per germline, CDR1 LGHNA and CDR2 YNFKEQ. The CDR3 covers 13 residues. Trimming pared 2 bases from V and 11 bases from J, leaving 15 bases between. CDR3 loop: CASSQLSGSEAFF. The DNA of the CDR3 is TGTGCCAGCAGCCAATTGTCCGGGTCCGAGGCTTTCTTT.

The CDR3 nucleotides read TGTGCCAGCAGTAGTGCGATTGGGGGGGGAGAGACCCAGTACTTC. Protein sequence: CASSSAIGGGETQYF. This chain joins TRBV3-1 (or the pseudogene TRBV3-2) and TRBJ2-5; 7 nucleotides agree with TRBD2. The germline V gene has CDR1 LGHDT and CDR2 YNNKEL (reference sequence). Germline trimming cut 6 bases from V and 4 bases from J; bases unmatched to any gene: 11. This CDR3 has 15 amino acids.

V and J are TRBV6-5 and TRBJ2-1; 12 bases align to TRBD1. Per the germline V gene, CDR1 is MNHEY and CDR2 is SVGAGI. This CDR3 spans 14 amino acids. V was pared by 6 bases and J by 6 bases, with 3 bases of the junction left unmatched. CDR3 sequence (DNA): TGTGCCAGCAGCCGGGACAGGGGGCGCAATGAGCAGTTCTTC. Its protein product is CASSRDRGRNEQFF.

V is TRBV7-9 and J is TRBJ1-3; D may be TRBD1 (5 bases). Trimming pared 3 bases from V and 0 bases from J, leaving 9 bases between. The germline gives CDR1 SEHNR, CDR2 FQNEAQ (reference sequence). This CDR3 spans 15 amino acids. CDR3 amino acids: CASSFADTSGNTIYF. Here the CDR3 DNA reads TGTGCCAGCAGCTTTGCGGACACCTCTGGAAACACCATATATTTT.

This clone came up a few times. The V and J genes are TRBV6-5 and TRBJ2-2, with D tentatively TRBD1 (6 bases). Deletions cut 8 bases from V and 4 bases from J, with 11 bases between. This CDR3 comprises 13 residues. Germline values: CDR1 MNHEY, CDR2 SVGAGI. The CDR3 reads CASSRTATGELFF. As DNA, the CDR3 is TGTGCCAGCTCTCGGACAGCCACCGGGGAGCTGTTTTTT.

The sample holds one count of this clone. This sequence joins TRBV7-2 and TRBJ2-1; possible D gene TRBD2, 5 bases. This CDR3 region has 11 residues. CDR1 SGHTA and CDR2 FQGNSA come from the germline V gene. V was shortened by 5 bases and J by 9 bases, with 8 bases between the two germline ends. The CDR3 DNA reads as TGTGCCAGCAGCCCCGCGGGTGAGCAGTTCTTC. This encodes CASSPAGEQFF.

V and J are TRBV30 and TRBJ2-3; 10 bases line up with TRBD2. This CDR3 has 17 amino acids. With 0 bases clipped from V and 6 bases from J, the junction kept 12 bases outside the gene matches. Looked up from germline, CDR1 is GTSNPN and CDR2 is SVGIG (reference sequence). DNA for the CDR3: TGTGCCTGGAGTGTATCGGGACTAGCGCCCCTCGCGGATACGCAGTATTTT. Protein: CAWSVSGLAPLADTQYF.

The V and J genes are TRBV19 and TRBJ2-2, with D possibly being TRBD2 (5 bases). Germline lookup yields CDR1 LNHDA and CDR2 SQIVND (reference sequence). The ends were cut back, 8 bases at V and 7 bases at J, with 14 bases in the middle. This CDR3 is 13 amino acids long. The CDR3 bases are TGTGCCAGTTTTATTAGCGCCGGCGGGGAGCTGTTTTTT. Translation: CASFISAGGELFF.

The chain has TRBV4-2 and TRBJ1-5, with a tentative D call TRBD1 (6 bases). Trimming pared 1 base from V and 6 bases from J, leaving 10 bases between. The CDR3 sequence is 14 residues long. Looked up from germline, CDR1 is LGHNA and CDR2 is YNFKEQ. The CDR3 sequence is CASSQVTGSQPQHF. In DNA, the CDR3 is TGTGCCAGCAGCCAAGTTACAGGGAGTCAGCCCCAGCATTTT.

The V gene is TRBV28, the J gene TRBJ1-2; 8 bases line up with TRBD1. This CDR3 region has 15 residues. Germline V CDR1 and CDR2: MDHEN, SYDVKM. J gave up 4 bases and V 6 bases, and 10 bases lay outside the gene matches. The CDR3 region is CASRRPLGTGYGYTF. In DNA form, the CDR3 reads TGTGCCAGCAGACGCCCCCTTGGGACAGGCTATGGCTACACCTTC.

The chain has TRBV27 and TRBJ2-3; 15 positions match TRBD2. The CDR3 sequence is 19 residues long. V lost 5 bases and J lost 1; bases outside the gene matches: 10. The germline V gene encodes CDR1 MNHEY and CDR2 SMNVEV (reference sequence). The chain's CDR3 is CASSKGLAGGRGGTDTQYF. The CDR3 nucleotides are TGTGCCAGCAGTAAGGGACTAGCGGGGGGTCGTGGGGGCACAGATACGCAGTATTTT.

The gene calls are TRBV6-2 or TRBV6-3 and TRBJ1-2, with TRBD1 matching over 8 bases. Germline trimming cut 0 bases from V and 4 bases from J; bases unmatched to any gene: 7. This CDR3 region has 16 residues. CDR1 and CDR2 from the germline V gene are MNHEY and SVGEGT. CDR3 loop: CASSYSPLDRAYGYTF. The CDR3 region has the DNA TGTGCCAGCAGTTACTCCCCCCTGGACAGGGCCTATGGCTACACCTTC.

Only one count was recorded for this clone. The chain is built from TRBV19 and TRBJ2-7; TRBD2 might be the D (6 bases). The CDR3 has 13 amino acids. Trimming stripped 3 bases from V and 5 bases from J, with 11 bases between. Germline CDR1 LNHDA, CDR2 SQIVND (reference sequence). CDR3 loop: CASSMGTSDEQYF. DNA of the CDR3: TGTGCCAGTAGTATGGGGACTTCCGACGAGCAGTACTTC.

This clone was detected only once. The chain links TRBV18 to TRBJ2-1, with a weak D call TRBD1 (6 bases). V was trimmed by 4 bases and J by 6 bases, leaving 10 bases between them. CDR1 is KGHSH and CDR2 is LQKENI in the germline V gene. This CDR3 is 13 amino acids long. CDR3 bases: TGTGCCAGCTCACAGGACAGCTTCAATGAGCAGTTCTTC. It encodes CASSQDSFNEQFF.

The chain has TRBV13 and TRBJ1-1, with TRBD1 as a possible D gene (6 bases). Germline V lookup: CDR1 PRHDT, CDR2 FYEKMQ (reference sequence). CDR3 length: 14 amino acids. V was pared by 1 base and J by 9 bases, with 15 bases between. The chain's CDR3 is CASSLEMTGGKAFF. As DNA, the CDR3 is TGTGCCAGCAGCTTAGAAATGACGGGGGGCAAAGCTTTCTTT. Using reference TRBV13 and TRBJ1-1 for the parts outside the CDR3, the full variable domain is AAGVIQSPRHLIKEKRETATLKCYPIPRHDTVYWYQQGPGQDPQFLISFYEKMQSDKGSIPDRFSAQQFSDYHSELNMSSLELGDSALYFCASSLEMTGGKAFFGQGTRLTVV.

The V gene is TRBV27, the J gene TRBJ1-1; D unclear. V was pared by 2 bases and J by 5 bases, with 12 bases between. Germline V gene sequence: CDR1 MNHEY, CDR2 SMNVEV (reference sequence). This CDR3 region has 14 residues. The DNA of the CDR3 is TGTGCCAGCAGTTTACACTCTCTTCCAACTGAAGCTTTCTTT. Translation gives CASSLHSLPTEAFF.

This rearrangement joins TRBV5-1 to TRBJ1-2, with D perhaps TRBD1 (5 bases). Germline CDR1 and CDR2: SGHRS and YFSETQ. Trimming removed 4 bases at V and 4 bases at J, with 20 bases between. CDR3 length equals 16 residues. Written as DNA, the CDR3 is TGCGCCAGCAGCGTGGCGGCGGGAGGGGATGGCTATGGCTACACCTTC. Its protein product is CASSVAAGGDGYGYTF.

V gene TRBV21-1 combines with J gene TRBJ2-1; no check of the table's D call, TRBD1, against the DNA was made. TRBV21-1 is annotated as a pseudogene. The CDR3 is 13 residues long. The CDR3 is CASSKRGLDEQFF. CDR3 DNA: TGTGCCAGCAGCAAGAGGGGGCTCGATGAGCAGTTCTTC.

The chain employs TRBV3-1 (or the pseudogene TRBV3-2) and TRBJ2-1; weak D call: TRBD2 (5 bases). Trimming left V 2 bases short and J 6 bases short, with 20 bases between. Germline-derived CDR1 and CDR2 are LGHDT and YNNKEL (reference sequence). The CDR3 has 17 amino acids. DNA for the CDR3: TGTGCCAGCAGCCAACTATTACAGTTGTCAGCGGCCAATGAGCAGTTCTTC. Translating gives CASSQLLQLSAANEQFF.

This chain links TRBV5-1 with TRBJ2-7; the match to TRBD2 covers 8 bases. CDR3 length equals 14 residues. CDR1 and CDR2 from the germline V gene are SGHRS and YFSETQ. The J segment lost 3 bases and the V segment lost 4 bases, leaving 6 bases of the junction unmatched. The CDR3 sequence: CASSPGLVLYEQYF. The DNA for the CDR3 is TGCGCCAGCAGCCCGGGACTAGTTCTCTACGAGCAGTACTTC.

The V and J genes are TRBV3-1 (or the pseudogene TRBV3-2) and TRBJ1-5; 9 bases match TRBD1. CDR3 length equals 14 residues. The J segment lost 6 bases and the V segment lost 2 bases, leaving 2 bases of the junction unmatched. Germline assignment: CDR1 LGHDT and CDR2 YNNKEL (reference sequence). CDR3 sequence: CASSQTGGFQPQHF. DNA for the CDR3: TGTGCCAGCAGCCAAACAGGGGGCTTTCAGCCCCAGCATTTT.

The CDR3 bases are TGCGCCAGCAGCCAAGGAGGGACAGGGCCCTACGAGCAGTACTTC. It encodes CASSQGGTGPYEQYF. The chain uses TRBV4-1 and TRBJ2-7; 9 nucleotides match TRBD1. The V gene's germline CDR1 is MGHRA and CDR2 YSYEKL. The CDR3 runs 15 residues. The ends lost 1 base at V and 2 bases at J; junction bases unmatched: 3.